This T cell receptor beta chain emerged from a study of blood T cell repertoires in COVID-19. CDR3 size: 19 residues. The ends were cut back, 7 bases at V and 0 bases at J, with 25 bases in the middle. Study processing details: Estimation of nucleated cell counts relied on the amplification of reference gene primers. Sequenced by immunoSEQ multiplex PCR; TCRdb stores in-frame clones only, minus some. The V and J calls and clone size are taken from that table; D and trimming were inferred from the DNA. This table holds approximately 250,000 clones, 88% found once. This TCR came from a middle-aged woman with acute COVID-19. The rearrangement joins TRBV23-1 to TRBJ1-5; D is ambiguous. TRBV23-1 is marked as an open reading frame, function uncertain. What was sequenced was PBMCs or T cells enriched from blood (not recorded which). As DNA, the CDR3 is TGCGCCAGCAAACTTTTCGAATATCAGACATCTACTAGCAATCAGCCCCAGCATTTT. This sequence encodes CASKLFEYQTSTSNQPQHF.